One and the same sample provided the 29 T cell receptor beta chains below, sequenced in a study of T-cell reconstitution after alpha-beta-depleted transplantation in children. A library of TCRbeta sequences, prepared with unique molecular identifiers, was generated. TCRdb fed the PCR reads into MiXCR, producing one record per CDR3 protein. The sample yields hundreds of thousands of distinct CDR3 sequences, over 10% seen once. The sequencing here drew on PBMCs, mostly from graft donor cells, taken 360 days after TCRalphabeta/CD19-depleted stem cell transplant. These receptors were obtained from a male patient aged 10 to 17 who had a stem cell transplant for acute myeloid leukemia, so the T cells may come from the graft donor.

The chain combines TRBV18 with TRBJ1-4; D is perhaps TRBD1 (6 bases). The ends were cut back, 3 bases at V and 3 bases at J, with 8 bases in the middle. Germline V gene sequence: CDR1 KGHSH, CDR2 LQKENI. CDR3 length: 14 amino acids. In DNA, the CDR3 is TGTGCCAGCTCACCGAAGGGGGCTAATGAAAAACTGTTTTTT. Its protein product is CASSPKGANEKLFF.

This clonotype has at least ten counts. The genes are TRBV20-1 and TRBJ2-3; D is unclear. Trimming took 5 bases from V and 1 from J, leaving 16 bases between them. Germline V gene sequence: CDR1 DFQATT, CDR2 SNEGSKA (reference sequence). The CDR3 is 15 amino acids. The CDR3 here is CSAPLGSRGTDTQYF. Written as DNA, the CDR3 is TGCAGTGCTCCTTTAGGGTCTAGGGGCACAGATACGCAGTATTTT.

In its sample, this clonotype was seen many times. This chain connects TRBV29-1 to TRBJ2-7; D is unclear. Germline V gene sequence: CDR1 SQVTM, CDR2 ANQGSEA. The V and J ends lost 0 bases and 3 bases respectively, with 3 bases between them. The CDR3 spans 11 residues. The CDR3 here is CSVEDSYEQYF. As DNA, the CDR3 is TGCAGCGTTGAAGACAGCTACGAGCAGTACTTC.

The V gene is TRBV2, the J gene TRBJ2-1; 7 positions match TRBD2. V gave up 5 bases and J gave up 6 bases; unmatched junction bases: 13. The CDR3 is made up of 16 amino acids. Germline CDR1 and CDR2: SNHLY and FYNNEI. The DNA for the CDR3 is TGTGCCAGCAGTTCCCCGCGAGCGGGAATTGGCAATGAGCAGTTCTTC. It encodes CASSSPRAGIGNEQFF.

This clonotype was found many times. The chain links TRBV4-3 to TRBJ1-1, with D tentatively TRBD1 (5 bases). Germline CDR1 reads LGHNA; CDR2 reads YSLEER. The CDR3 consists of 17 residues. The ends were cut back, 1 base at V and 0 bases at J, with 15 bases in the middle. CDR3 DNA sequence: TGCGCCAGCAGCCAAGGCGTCGGGACTCCGATGAACACTGAAGCTTTCTTT. The encoded protein is CASSQGVGTPMNTEAFF.

This clonotype has ten or more counts. The genes are TRBV29-1 and TRBJ2-3, with D possibly TRBD2 on 6 matching bases. Trimming took off 7 bases at V and 7 bases at J, with 18 bases between the two ends. In germline, CDR1 is SQVTM, CDR2 ANQGSEA. The CDR3 extends over 13 amino acids. CDR3 sequence: CSAPRGGKNTQYF. In nucleotides, the CDR3 is TGCAGCGCCCCCCGGGGCGGGAAAAATACGCAGTATTTT.

V gene TRBV10-3 combines with J gene TRBJ2-1, with 12 positions matching TRBD1. The V gene's germline CDR1 is ENHRY and CDR2 SYGVKD. The CDR3 length is 16 residues. V lost 2 bases and J lost 10; bases outside the gene matches: 9. In DNA form, the CDR3 reads TGTGCCATCAGTGAGCACGGGACAGGGGGCGCGTTGGAGCAGTTCTTC. Protein sequence: CAISEHGTGGALEQFF.

This clonotype was detected a few times. The chain carries TRBV6-5 and TRBJ2-1, with 12 bases aligning to TRBD2. V was clipped by 4 bases and J by 4 bases; unmatched bases: 5. This CDR3 is built from 16 residues. The germline V gene has CDR1 MNHEY and CDR2 SVGAGI. The CDR3 spells CASSFTTSGRYNEQFF. The CDR3 nucleotides read TGTGCCAGCAGTTTCACGACTAGCGGGAGATACAATGAGCAGTTCTTC.

This clonotype appeared many times. The chain couples TRBV5-5 to TRBJ2-1; the D gene is possibly TRBD2 (6 bases). Trimming shortened V by 6 bases and J by 4 bases, and 17 bases separated the two germline ends. Per the germline V gene, CDR1 is SGHKS and CDR2 is YYEKEE (reference sequence). The CDR3 is 15 amino acids. This CDR3 is CASNTAGLLYNEQFF. The CDR3 bases are TGTGCCAGCAATACTGCGGGACTGCTTTACAATGAGCAGTTCTTC.

This clonotype was seen only a few times. The J gene is TRBJ2-4, the V gene TRBV20-1; 8 positions match TRBD2. This CDR3 is 16 amino acids long. The trim removed 2 bases at V and 6 bases at J, leaving 12 bases unmatched. Per the germline V gene, CDR1 is DFQATT and CDR2 is SNEGSKA (reference sequence). CDR3 region: CSARSLEAGGSNIQYF. The CDR3 nucleotides read TGCAGTGCTAGAAGCCTAGAGGCGGGAGGATCAAACATTCAGTACTTC.

This clonotype appeared many times. The genes are TRBV5-1 and TRBJ2-1; TRBD2 matches 9 bases. Trimming removed 2 bases from V and 4 bases from J; junction bases left unmatched: 4. Germline V lookup: CDR1 SGHRS, CDR2 YFSETQ. CDR3 size: 15 residues. In nucleotides, the CDR3 is TGCGCCAGCAGCTTCATGACTAGCGGTTACAATGAGCAGTTCTTC. As protein: CASSFMTSGYNEQFF.

This clonotype was seen a handful of times. This chain joins TRBV7-3 and TRBJ2-5; D may match TRBD1 or TRBD2 (5 bases each). Germline V gene lookup returns CDR1 SGHTA and CDR2 FQGTGA. CDR3 length equals 14 residues. Deletions cut 0 bases from V and 4 bases from J, with 9 bases between. CDR3 amino acids: CASSLTSGAETQYF. Written as DNA, the CDR3 is TGTGCCAGCAGCTTAACGTCCGGGGCAGAGACCCAGTACTTC.

The CDR3 sequence is CASSDRETGSYEQYF. The CDR3 region has the DNA TGTGCCAGCAGTGATCGTGAGACAGGCTCCTACGAGCAGTACTTC. The chain joins TRBV2 to TRBJ2-7, with D perhaps matching TRBD1 (6 bases). V gave up 3 bases and J gave up 0 bases, with 12 bases separating them. The CDR3 is 15 residues long. The V gene's germline CDR1 is SNHLY and CDR2 FYNNEI.

The genes are TRBV6-5 and TRBJ2-3; D gene uncertain. Germline lookup yields CDR1 MNHEY and CDR2 SVGAGI. The V and J ends lost 3 bases and 4 bases respectively, with 11 bases between them. The CDR3 sequence is 14 residues long. This chain's CDR3 is CASSYRQAADTQYF. CDR3 DNA sequence: TGTGCCAGCAGTTATCGGCAGGCAGCAGATACGCAGTATTTT.

This clonotype was counted only a few times. V and J are TRBV4-3 and TRBJ2-1, with 15 bases aligning to TRBD2. Trimming removed 1 base from V and 9 bases from J; junction bases left unmatched: 4. Per the germline V gene, CDR1 is LGHNA and CDR2 is YSLEER. This CDR3 has 16 residues. The CDR3 region is CASSQGTSGRGGEQFF. Here the CDR3 DNA reads TGCGCCAGCAGCCAAGGGACTAGCGGGAGGGGAGGTGAGCAGTTCTTC.

The V gene is TRBV24-1, the J gene TRBJ2-5, with 8 bases matching TRBD1. CDR1 and CDR2 (germline): KGHDR, SFDVKD. The CDR3 spans 16 residues. V lost 3 bases, J lost 6 bases, and 11 bases stayed unmatched. The CDR3 here is CATSDPPGQVVQTQYF. CDR3 DNA: TGTGCCACCAGTGATCCCCCGGGACAGGTTGTGCAGACCCAGTACTTC.

The chain combines TRBV10-3 with TRBJ2-7; 13 nucleotides align to TRBD2. Germline CDR1 reads ENHRY; CDR2 reads SYGVKD. This CDR3 contains 16 residues. V shed 2 bases, J shed 7 bases, and the junction held 8 bases outside the gene matches. The CDR3 nucleotides read TGTGCCATCAGTGAGCGACCGGGACTAGCGGGGATTGAGCAGTACTTC. It codes for CAISERPGLAGIEQYF.

The chain carries TRBV27 and TRBJ2-7; unclear D gene. Germline CDR1 and CDR2: MNHEY and SMNVEV (reference sequence). This CDR3 spans 16 amino acids. Trimming took 10 bases from V and 1 from J, leaving 23 bases between them. As DNA, the CDR3 is TGTGCCAACCCACCCTTTCGTCAGGCGAAGTCCTACGAGCAGTACTTC. Translating gives CANPPFRQAKSYEQYF.

This chain uses TRBV6-5 with TRBJ2-1; 9 bases are a match to TRBD2. The germline gives CDR1 MNHEY, CDR2 SVGAGI. After removal of 1 base from V and 0 bases from J, the junction contained 10 bases not matched to a gene. This CDR3 is built from 19 residues. Written as DNA, the CDR3 is TGTGCCAGCAGTTACTTAGCGGGAGTAAGAGGGAGCTCCTACAATGAGCAGTTCTTC. It codes for CASSYLAGVRGSSYNEQFF.

This clonotype was counted only a few times. The chain carries TRBV7-3 and TRBJ2-7; 8 nucleotides line up with TRBD1. After removal of 2 bases from V and 1 base from J, the junction contained 10 bases not matched to a gene. Germline V gene data show CDR1 as SGHTA and CDR2 as FQGTGA. The CDR3 length is 17 residues. The CDR3 DNA is TGTGCCAGCAGCTTATGGTTGGGGGGACAGGCTTCCTACGAGCAGTACTTC. Translated: CASSLWLGGQASYEQYF.

The DNA of the CDR3 is TGTGCCAGCAGCTTTCAAGGGACCGTTGGCACAGATACGCAGTATTTT. As protein: CASSFQGTVGTDTQYF. The chain joins TRBV7-8 to TRBJ2-3; D might be TRBD1 or TRBD2, each matching 5 bases. The CDR3 runs 16 residues. The V gene's germline CDR1 is SGHVS and CDR2 FQNEAQ. Trimming removed 3 bases at V and 1 base at J, with 14 bases between.

There are a few counts of this clonotype. The V call is TRBV25-1, the J call TRBJ2-1, with TRBD2 matching 8 bases. The V and J ends lost 3 bases and 4 bases, in that order; junction bases with no gene match: 14. The germline V gene encodes CDR1 MGHDK and CDR2 SYGVNS. The CDR3 sequence is 18 residues long. This chain's CDR3 is CASSDPRGLSGAYNEQFF. CDR3 in DNA: TGTGCCAGCAGTGACCCCCGGGGGCTTAGCGGGGCTTACAATGAGCAGTTCTTC. Using reference TRBV25-1 and TRBJ2-1 for the parts outside the CDR3, the full variable domain is EADIYQTPRYLVIGTGKKITLECSQTMGHDKMYWYQQDPGMELHLIHYSYGVNSTEKGDLSSESTVSRIRTEHFPLTLESARPSHTSQYLCASSDPRGLSGAYNEQFFGPGTRLTVL.

At least ten counts were recorded for this clonotype. V usage is TRBV6-2 or TRBV6-3 and J usage is TRBJ2-1; D uncertain. CDR3 size: 16 residues. Between the trimmed V and J ends, which lost 5 bases and 0 bases, there was a span of 14 bases. The germline CDR1 and CDR2 sequences are MNHEY and SVGEGT. CDR3 nucleotide sequence: TGTGCCAGCAGTATGACGAGTAGCAGCTCCTACAATGAGCAGTTCTTC. Translation: CASSMTSSSSYNEQFF.

This clonotype has only a few counts. A much larger clonotype is one base distant, so this may be a read error. The V gene is TRBV7-6, the J gene TRBJ2-1; no firm D call. The CDR3 is 12 amino acids. The V and J ends lost 5 bases and 2 bases respectively, with 4 bases between them. CDR1 is SGHVS, CDR2 FNYEAQ, per germline. As DNA, the CDR3 is TGTGCCAGCAGCACCACCTACAATGAGCAGTTCTTC. Translated, it gives CASSTTYNEQFF.

This clonotype was seen at least ten times. The chain has TRBV7-2 and TRBJ2-2; D gene unclear. CDR1 is SGHTA, CDR2 FQGNSA, per germline. Deletions cut 1 base from V and 7 bases from J, with 7 bases between. The CDR3 runs 13 residues. CDR3 sequence (DNA): TGTGCCAGCAGCTTAGTTCTTAACGGGGAGCTGTTTTTT. Residues: CASSLVLNGELFF.

This clonotype came up a few times. CDR3 sequence (DNA): TGTGCCAGCAGGGGACCCTCGGACTATGGCTACACCTTC. This sequence encodes CASRGPSDYGYTF. The rearrangement joins TRBV12-3 or TRBV12-4 to TRBJ1-2, with TRBD1 as a possible D gene (5 bases). V lost 6 bases and J lost 3, with 11 bases in between. The CDR3 contains 13 residues.

The chain recombines TRBV19 with TRBJ2-7; a weak D match, TRBD2 (6 bases). From germline, CDR1 is LNHDA and CDR2 SQIVND (reference sequence). This CDR3 contains 15 residues. V was clipped by 6 bases and J by 7 bases, with 22 bases between them. CDR3 coding DNA: TGTGCCAGTAGCCCTAGCGCCCGTAAGATCACGGAGCAGTACTTC. This gives the protein CASSPSARKITEQYF.

The chain carries TRBV7-6 and TRBJ2-2; a weak D match, TRBD1 (6 bases). This CDR3 spans 15 amino acids. Trimming pared 1 base from V and 6 bases from J, leaving 12 bases between. Germline values: CDR1 SGHVS, CDR2 FNYEAQ. Here the CDR3 reads CASSLVPKGAGELFF. The CDR3 nucleotides read TGTGCCAGCAGCTTAGTGCCCAAGGGGGCCGGGGAGCTGTTTTTT.

The genes are TRBV4-1 and TRBJ1-1; the D gene is possibly TRBD1 (5 bases). Germline V lookup: CDR1 MGHRA, CDR2 YSYEKL. There are 13 residues in the CDR3. V lost 4 bases and J lost 5, with 11 bases in between. The CDR3 loop reads CASSLPRGTEAFF. The CDR3 nucleotides read TGCGCCAGCAGCCTTCCGAGGGGAACTGAAGCTTTCTTT.